The 29 T cell receptor beta chains below all came from one sample that was sequenced in a study of blood T cells in healthy people across ages. Primed by a sample-barcoded 5' primer and a J-beta primer mix, a second PCR proceeded for 7 to 11 cycles. Using its own MiXCR run on the 5' RACE reads, TCRdb lists one record per CDR3 protein. The sample has 650,000 to 1,000,000 distinct CDR3 sequences; under 40% are singletons. Sequences were obtained from blood. The receptors derive from a man aged 18-30 years in good health.

This clonotype was detected only a few times. The chain carries TRBV4-3 and TRBJ1-5, with 10 bases fitting TRBD1. V gave up 0 bases and J gave up 4 bases; unmatched junction bases: 3. CDR1 and CDR2 from the germline V gene are LGHNA and YSLEER. The CDR3 consists of 16 residues. The CDR3 nucleotides are TGCGCCAGCAGCCAAGATGGGACAGGGGAAAATCAGCCCCAGCATTTT. Translating gives CASSQDGTGENQPQHF.

This chain connects TRBV20-1 to TRBJ1-6; D possibly corresponds to TRBD1 (5 bases). Germline lookup yields CDR1 DFQATT and CDR2 SNEGSKA (reference sequence). CDR3 length equals 18 residues. V shed 0 bases and J shed 6 bases, with 21 bases lying between them. This CDR3 is CSARDLPPNRLGNSPLHF. CDR3 in DNA: TGCAGTGCTAGAGATCTCCCCCCGAACAGGCTGGGTAATTCACCCCTCCACTTT.

CDR3 sequence (DNA): TGCGCCAGCAGCCCTGATTTGTGGGCTCGGGATGAAAAACTGTTTTTT. This encodes CASSPDLWARDEKLFF. The J gene is TRBJ1-4, the V gene TRBV5-1; D uncertain. Germline CDR1 and CDR2: SGHRS and YFSETQ. This CDR3 is 16 amino acids long. V gave up 4 bases and J gave up 6 bases, with 19 bases separating them.

The chain links TRBV7-2 to TRBJ2-5; TRBD1 or TRBD2 may be the D gene (5 bases each). This CDR3 spans 16 amino acids. V was cut by 1 base and J by 1 base, with 13 bases left in between. Germline loops: CDR1 SGHTA, CDR2 FQGNSA. CDR3 amino acids: CASSLGFGTAQETQYF. The CDR3 DNA follows: TGTGCCAGCAGCTTAGGATTCGGGACGGCCCAAGAGACCCAGTACTTC. Full variable domain (rest looked up from reference TRBV7-2 and TRBJ2-5): GAGVSQSPSNKVTEKGKDVELRCDPISGHTALYWYRQSLGQGLEFLIYFQGNSAPDKSGLPSDRFSAERTGGSVSTLTIQRTQQEDSAVYLCASSLGFGTAQETQYFGPGTRLLVL.

The chain carries TRBV19 and TRBJ1-2, with TRBD1 identical over 11 bases. This CDR3 contains 14 residues. The germline V gene encodes CDR1 LNHDA and CDR2 SQIVND (reference sequence). The junction had 9 bases not matched to a gene; V was cut back by 9 bases and J by 6 bases. The CDR3 loop is CASNSGTGGDGYTF. The DNA of the CDR3 is TGTGCCAGCAACTCCGGGACAGGGGGGGATGGCTACACCTTC.

The sample holds one count of this clonotype. The rearrangement joins TRBV3-1 to TRBJ2-1; D is possibly TRBD1 (6 bases). The CDR3 runs 15 residues. Trimming shortened V by 4 bases and J by 4 bases, and 14 bases separated the two germline ends. CDR1 is LGHDT and CDR2 is YNNKEL in the germline V gene (reference sequence). CDR3 region: CASSPTPGHYNEQFF. The CDR3 region has the DNA TGTGCCAGCAGCCCGACGCCGGGACATTACAATGAGCAGTTCTTC.

The sample holds many counts of this clonotype. The gene calls are TRBV29-1 and TRBJ2-1; D is perhaps TRBD1 (5 bases). V dropped 4 bases and J dropped 10 bases, with 20 bases sitting between them. In germline, CDR1 is SQVTM, CDR2 ANQGSEA. CDR3 length: 14 amino acids. CDR3 sequence: CSVVVGVAQGEQFF. Here the CDR3 DNA reads TGCAGCGTTGTAGTAGGGGTCGCCCAAGGGGAGCAGTTCTTC.

The chain carries TRBV11-2 and TRBJ1-6, with 7 bases lining up with TRBD1. Trimming cost V 5 bases and J 7 bases; bases outside gene matches: 11. CDR1 and CDR2 from the germline V gene are SGHAT and FQNNGV. The CDR3 sequence is 16 residues long. For the CDR3, the DNA is TGTGCCAGCAGCGAACGCGGACAGGACAGGAATTCACCCCTCCACTTT. Its translation is CASSERGQDRNSPLHF.

This sequence joins TRBV11-1 and TRBJ1-1; D remains unclear. The V end lost 2 bases, the J end lost 1 base, and 8 bases lay between the germline ends. The CDR3 sequence is 14 residues long. The germline gives CDR1 SGHAT, CDR2 FQDESV (reference sequence). As DNA, the CDR3 is TGTGCCAGCAGCTTAAACAGCGGGAACACTGAAGCTTTCTTT. It encodes CASSLNSGNTEAFF.

About this clonotype itself: A much larger clone is a single base away; this may be a read error. The chain links TRBV5-4 to TRBJ2-1; D call uncertain. The CDR3 extends over 14 amino acids. Germline values: CDR1 SGHNT, CDR2 YYREEE (reference sequence). V lost 4 bases and J 7 bases, leaving 15 bases between the germline ends. The CDR3 here is CASSPRTTANEQFF. The CDR3 DNA is TGTGCCAGCAGCCCACGGACGACGGCTAATGAGCAGTTCTTC.

The V gene is TRBV5-4, the J gene TRBJ2-5, with 8 bases lining up with TRBD1. CDR3 length: 16 residues. CDR1 is SGHNT, CDR2 YYREEE, per germline (reference sequence). V was clipped by 5 bases and J by 5 bases; unmatched bases: 14. The CDR3 loop is CASSSGTDRGTETQYF. DNA of the CDR3: TGTGCCAGCAGTTCGGGCACCGACAGGGGTACGGAGACCCAGTACTTC.

This chain joins TRBV4-3 and TRBJ1-1, with 7 positions matching TRBD1. Germline V gene sequence: CDR1 LGHNA, CDR2 YSLEER. The trim removed 4 bases at V and 1 base at J, leaving 6 bases unmatched. This CDR3 comprises 15 residues. The CDR3 DNA follows: TGCGCCAGCAGCCCCAGACAGGGAACGAACACTGAAGCTTTCTTT. The encoded protein is CASSPRQGTNTEAFF.

This clonotype was found a few times. The chain has TRBV20-1 and TRBJ1-6; D might be TRBD1 (6 bases). The CDR3 runs 15 residues. With 3 bases removed from V and 5 bases from J, the gap between germline ends came to 14 bases. The germline V gene encodes CDR1 DFQATT and CDR2 SNEGSKA (reference sequence). This CDR3 is CSASPGRGHNSPLHF. DNA for the CDR3: TGCAGTGCTAGTCCTGGCAGGGGTCATAATTCACCCCTCCACTTT.

This chain links TRBV7-2 with TRBJ2-1, with a tentative D call TRBD2 (5 bases). Trimming cost V 5 bases and J 9 bases, with 14 bases left between them. In germline, CDR1 is SGHTA, CDR2 FQGNSA. The CDR3 sequence is 13 residues long. CDR3 sequence: CASSRLRVVEQFF. The CDR3 DNA is TGTGCCAGCAGCCGCCTGAGGGTGGTTGAGCAGTTCTTC.

This clonotype was counted between two and nine times. This chain uses TRBV5-5 with TRBJ1-1; 8 nucleotides match TRBD1. This CDR3 spans 13 amino acids. The V and J ends lost 5 bases and 3 bases, in that order; junction bases with no gene match: 3. CDR1 SGHKS and CDR2 YYEKEE come from the germline V gene (reference sequence). The CDR3 is CASSDRGYTEAFF. Here the CDR3 DNA reads TGTGCCAGCAGTGACAGGGGTTACACTGAAGCTTTCTTT.

This clonotype was picked up a small number of times. CDR3 coding DNA: TGCAGTGCTTTTCCGGGACAGTCGGGTGGCTACACCTTC. Amino acids: CSAFPGQSGGYTF. J is TRBJ1-2 and V is TRBV20-1, with TRBD1 matching over 7 bases. Germline V gene sequence: CDR1 DFQATT, CDR2 SNEGSKA (reference sequence). The CDR3 has 13 amino acids. The V segment lost 5 bases and the J segment 7 bases; nucleotides outside the gene matches: 10.

The chain carries TRBV5-4 and TRBJ2-1; TRBD2 matches at 7 bases. This CDR3 has 18 amino acids. Germline lookup yields CDR1 SGHNT and CDR2 YYREEE (reference sequence). J lost 0 bases, V lost 3 bases, and 12 bases had no gene match. The CDR3 reads CASSSGGLGGSSYNEQFF. The CDR3 bases are TGTGCCAGCAGCTCCGGGGGGTTGGGGGGGAGCTCCTACAATGAGCAGTTCTTC.

The rearrangement links TRBV29-1 to TRBJ2-2, with 8 nucleotides matching TRBD1. The germline V gene has CDR1 SQVTM and CDR2 ANQGSEA. J was trimmed by 0 bases and V by 1 base; bases with no gene match: 4. This CDR3 has 16 amino acids. CDR3 sequence (DNA): TGCAGCGTTGAAGTGGCACAGGGGGCGAACACCGGGGAGCTGTTTTTT. It translates to CSVEVAQGANTGELFF.

This chain links TRBV5-1 with TRBJ2-2; 8 nucleotides align to TRBD1. The junction had 6 bases not matched to a gene; V was cut back by 0 bases and J by 5 bases. This CDR3 has 16 amino acids. Germline assignment: CDR1 SGHRS and CDR2 YFSETQ. The CDR3 spells CASSLDRGAGTGELFF. In DNA form, the CDR3 reads TGCGCCAGCAGCTTGGACAGGGGGGCAGGGACCGGGGAGCTGTTTTTT.

This clonotype has more than one count but fewer than ten. The chain is built from TRBV7-2 and TRBJ1-4; TRBD1 matches at 7 bases. The CDR3 contains 15 residues. The V segment lost 5 bases and the J segment 5 bases; nucleotides outside the gene matches: 8. The germline CDR1 and CDR2 sequences are SGHTA and FQGNSA. CDR3 region: CASSTRQGGNEKLFF. CDR3 nucleotides: TGTGCCAGCAGCACTAGACAGGGCGGCAATGAAAAACTGTTTTTT.

This clonotype turned up a few times. The genes are TRBV21-1 and TRBJ1-2; TRBD1, the table's D call, lacks a check against the DNA. TRBV21-1 is a listed pseudogene. The CDR3 loop spans 12 amino acids. The DNA of the CDR3 is TGTGCCAGCAGCAAGGGGCAGGGTGGCTACACCTTC. Translation gives CASSKGQGGYTF.

This clonotype was detected ten times or more. This rearrangement joins TRBV20-1 to TRBJ2-1, with 7 nucleotides matching TRBD1. V shed 4 bases and J 0 bases; nucleotides not matched to a gene: 3. CDR1 is DFQATT, CDR2 SNEGSKA, per germline (reference sequence). The CDR3 is made up of 14 amino acids. The CDR3 bases are TGCAGTGCTACGACAGGGAGCTCCTACAATGAGCAGTTCTTC. Its translation is CSATTGSSYNEQFF.

This clonotype showed up just a few times. V usage is TRBV11-2 and J usage is TRBJ2-5; D perhaps matches TRBD2 (6 bases). The CDR3 is made up of 16 amino acids. The V and J ends lost 5 bases and 0 bases respectively, with 16 bases between them. The germline gives CDR1 SGHAT, CDR2 FQNNGV. CDR3 coding DNA: TGTGCCAGCAGCCGTGGGCGCGGGGACTACCAAGAGACCCAGTACTTC. Protein: CASSRGRGDYQETQYF. Complete variable domain (other parts from reference TRBV11-2 and TRBJ2-5): EAGVAQSPRYKIIEKRQSVAFWCNPISGHATLYWYQQILGQGPKLLIQFQNNGVVDDSQLPKDRFSAERLKGVDSTLKIQPAKLEDSAVYLCASSRGRGDYQETQYFGPGTRLLVL.

This clonotype was detected a few times. This may stem from a read error, because a much larger clone lies one nucleotide away. The chain has TRBV15 and TRBJ2-7; D gene uncertain. Trimming took off 4 bases at V and 7 bases at J, with 14 bases between the two ends. The CDR3 spans 13 residues. The germline CDR1 and CDR2 sequences are LNHNV and YYDKDF (reference sequence). The CDR3 DNA reads TGTGCCACCAGCACCACCGTCAGTCCTGAGCAGTACTTC. Protein product: CATSTTVSPEQYF.

The chain combines TRBV6-6 with TRBJ1-1; TRBD1 matches at 7 bases. V gave up 6 bases and J gave up 6 bases; unmatched junction bases: 10. Germline V gene lookup returns CDR1 MNHNY and CDR2 SVGAGI (reference sequence). CDR3 length equals 14 residues. The chain's CDR3 is CASRPTGAYAEAFF. In DNA, the CDR3 is TGTGCCAGCAGACCAACAGGGGCCTACGCTGAAGCTTTCTTT.

V and J are TRBV7-2 and TRBJ1-1, with D uncertain. Trimming pared 0 bases from V and 1 base from J, leaving 9 bases between. Germline V CDR1 and CDR2: SGHTA, FQGNSA. The CDR3 consists of 15 residues. CDR3 bases: TGTGCCAGCAGCTTAGCTCTTCGGCAGAACACTGAAGCTTTCTTT. The encoded protein is CASSLALRQNTEAFF.

To note about this clonotype: The likely explanation is a read error, given a far larger clone one base away. The chain links TRBV28 to TRBJ2-1; D not certain. Germline lookup yields CDR1 MDHEN and CDR2 SYDVKM. This CDR3 has 10 residues. The CDR3 spells CASRGNGQFF. In DNA, the CDR3 is TGTGCCAGCAGGGGCAATGGGCAGTTCTTC.

The chain recombines TRBV6-2 or TRBV6-3 with TRBJ2-3; D unresolved. This CDR3 has 16 residues. Trimming stripped 2 bases from V and 0 bases from J, with 12 bases between. Germline V gives CDR1 MNHEY, CDR2 SVGEGT. DNA of the CDR3: TGTGCCAGCAGTTACGGCTCGGCGGCAAGCACAGATACGCAGTATTTT. Protein product: CASSYGSAASTDTQYF.

The chain combines TRBV15 with TRBJ2-1; D ambiguous. The length of the CDR3 is 14 residues. Germline V gene sequence: CDR1 LNHNV, CDR2 YYDKDF (reference sequence). V lost 0 bases and J lost 3, with 6 bases in between. CDR3 region: CATSRDRRYNEQFF. The CDR3 coding sequence is TGTGCCACCAGCAGAGATCGACGCTACAATGAGCAGTTCTTC.